Here is one TCR beta chain with its context. Its target is not known. An end of the junction differs from the germline gene, which may be a read error. The sample comes from a study of regulatory T cells in long-lasting Graves disease. Study results and limitations: It was in persistent disease that TRBV28, TRBJ1-2 and TRBJ2-5 were favored.

Time point given: newly diagnosed GD, antithyroid drugs for less than 3 months. Construction of the TCR library relied on RNA isolated from PBMCs. Combining iRepertoire HTBI primers with Arm-PCR of CDR3 regions, the authors built TCR beta libraries. TCRdb reprocessed the multiplex PCR reads with MiXCR, giving one entry per CDR3 protein. The repertoire holds 350,000 to 450,000 distinct CDR3 sequences, with 14% to 15% as singletons. CDR3 length: 15 residues. CDR1 LNHDA and CDR2 SQIVND come from the germline V gene (reference sequence). The same specimen was also included in a second study, on T cells in Graves' hyperthyroidism and ophthalmopathy. Turning to that study: In making diagnoses, clinical symptoms, serum thyroxine and TRAb, thyroid ultrasound and orbital computed tomography were all used. HTBI primers were the set used in a first-round RT-PCR of the TCR CDR3.

The chain has TRBV19 and TRBJ2-1; D call uncertain. This specimen consisted of peripheral blood mononuclear cells (PBMCs), obtained at new diagnosis, from a patient treated with antithyroid drugs. This TCR was recovered from a woman aged 30 to 39 with Graves disease. This CDR3 is CASSYPSAGYNEQLF. In nucleotides, the CDR3 is TGTGCCAGTAGTTACCCTTCAGCAGGATACAATGAGCAGCTCTTC.